This T cell receptor (beta chain) was profiled in a study of control samples from healthy donors and cancer patients. This table comes from immunoSEQ multiplex PCR, and its TCRdb copy is limited to in-frame clones, with some not included. This table holds more than 150,000 clones, about 93% found once. The CDR3 has 13 residues. Trimming removed 2 bases from V and 5 bases from J, with 10 bases in between. Germline V CDR1 and CDR2: GTSNPN, SVGIG (reference sequence). This sequence was found in a man aged 18 to 29 in good health. The chain is built from TRBV30 and TRBJ1-5, with D perhaps matching TRBD1 (5 bases). Sequenced: blood. CDR3 loop: CAWSLGGDQPQHF. The CDR3, as DNA: TGTGCCTGGAGTTTGGGGGGTGATCAGCCCCAGCATTTT.